A single sample is the source of the 10 T cell receptor beta chains below, sequenced in a study of human T cells and chemical hapten exposure. Documented time point: pre-sensitization, week 0. Regarding treatment: therapeutic diphenylcyclopropenone sensitization with weekly scalp DPC. TCRdb analysed the RACE reads with MiXCR anew, one entry per CDR3 protein. The table has roughly 110,000 distinct CDR3 sequences, roughly 12% seen once. Sequences were derived from whole blood, sampled in connection with sensitization to the hapten diphenylcyclopropenone (DPC). All receptors derive from a woman in her forties or fifties with alopecia areata. Some clones in this sample may be carry-over from other donors' samples.

This clonotype occurred a few times. This sequence joins TRBV6-5 and TRBJ2-7; 8 bases agree with TRBD2. The V and J ends lost 0 bases and 3 bases, in that order; junction bases with no gene match: 7. The length of the CDR3 is 16 residues. Germline CDR1 and CDR2: MNHEY and SVGAGI. CDR3 loop: CASSYSGAGAHYEQYF. The CDR3, as DNA: TGTGCCAGCAGTTACTCGGGAGCGGGGGCCCACTACGAGCAGTACTTC.

The rearrangement uses TRBV29-1 and TRBJ1-2; D call uncertain. Germline CDR1 and CDR2: SQVTM and ANQGSEA. V lost 6 bases and J 4 bases, leaving 18 bases between the germline ends. The length of the CDR3 is 14 residues. The CDR3 DNA sequence: TGCAGCGTGGAACCCTCGGGTTTAAGCTATGGCTACACCTTC. It encodes CSVEPSGLSYGYTF.

In this sample, this clonotype turned up many times. This chain connects TRBV4-2 to TRBJ2-2; 11 bases agree with TRBD2. CDR1 and CDR2 from the germline V gene are LGHNA and YNFKEQ. The junction had 7 bases not matched to a gene; V was cut back by 1 base and J by 0 bases. The CDR3 consists of 19 residues. The CDR3 DNA reads as TGTGCCAGCAGCCAAGTCTTAGCGGGGGGGTTCGCGAACACCGGGGAGCTGTTTTTT. It translates to CASSQVLAGGFANTGELFF.

Only a few counts were recorded for this clonotype. The gene calls are TRBV5-1 and TRBJ1-1; D is unclear. Germline loops: CDR1 SGHRS, CDR2 YFSETQ. This CDR3 contains 15 residues. V shed 4 bases and J shed 0 bases, with 13 bases lying between them. CDR3 DNA sequence: TGCGCCAGCAGCCCGGACTTCAGCATGAACACTGAAGCTTTCTTT. Translating it yields CASSPDFSMNTEAFF.

This clonotype came up many times. The rearrangement joins TRBV6-1 to TRBJ1-1; D remains ambiguous. V shed 7 bases and J shed 4 bases, with 10 bases lying between them. In germline, CDR1 is MNHNS, CDR2 SASEGT. The CDR3 runs to 12 residues. CDR3 DNA: TGTGCCAGCAAGGTCGGAGGCACTGAAGCTTTCTTT. This codes for CASKVGGTEAFF.

This clonotype has a count of ten or more. The gene calls are TRBV5-1 and TRBJ1-4; D is ambiguous. Trimming stripped 7 bases from V and 3 bases from J, with 13 bases between. Germline lookup yields CDR1 SGHRS and CDR2 YFSETQ. There are 14 residues in the CDR3. The CDR3 region is CASCVFGANEKLFF. The CDR3 DNA is TGCGCCAGCTGCGTCTTTGGGGCTAATGAAAAACTGTTTTTT.

This clonotype has only a few counts. J is TRBJ1-2 and V is TRBV6-6, with D tentatively TRBD1 (5 bases). The V gene lost 5 bases and the J gene lost 8 bases, with 21 bases spanning the gap. The germline gives CDR1 MNHNY, CDR2 SVGAGI (reference sequence). The CDR3 has 15 residues. CDR3 DNA: TGTGCCAGCAGTCTCGGACTCATTCAGACAGAAGGCTACACCTTC. This encodes CASSLGLIQTEGYTF.

This rearrangement joins TRBV4-3 to TRBJ2-1; 7 nucleotides line up with TRBD1. This CDR3 region has 17 residues. Germline V gives CDR1 LGHNA, CDR2 YSLEER. J gave up 9 bases and V 0 bases, and 14 bases lay outside the gene matches. The CDR3 bases are TGCGCCAGCAGCCAAGATCCGAACAGGGGCGTGTCGGGTGAGCAGTTCTTC. Translating it yields CASSQDPNRGVSGEQFF.

This chain links TRBV12-3 or TRBV12-4 with TRBJ2-6; unclear D gene. The CDR3 consists of 15 residues. With 5 bases removed from V and 1 base from J, the gap between germline ends came to 9 bases. In nucleotides, the CDR3 is TGTGCCAGCAGTCCCTACTTGTCTGGGGCCAACGTCCTGACTTTC. Translating gives CASSPYLSGANVLTF.

The table lists this clonotype with a few counts. The CDR3 bases are TGTGCCAGCAGTGAACATATGGACAAAAATCAGCCCCAGCATTTT. Translating gives CASSEHMDKNQPQHF. The chain recombines TRBV25-1 with TRBJ1-5; D perhaps matches TRBD1 (5 bases). Germline CDR1 MGHDK, CDR2 SYGVNS. Trimming took 2 bases from V and 4 from J, leaving 12 bases between them. The CDR3 contains 15 residues.